This TCR beta chain was captured by sequencing in a study of blood T cell repertoires in COVID-19. Looking at the study overall: Some COVID-19 samples were acute and others convalescent; all came from the United States, Italy and Spain. T cells, B-cell-depleted T cells, or PBMCs supplied cDNA or gDNA.

Study processing details: The assay estimated nucleated cells by amplifying reference gene primers. The table came from immunoSEQ multiplex PCR; TCRdb's copy has only in-frame clones and leaves some out. D and trimming were read from the DNA, whereas the V and J calls and clone size are those reported in that table. The sample has about 250,000 clones; roughly 88% are singletons. Note on this clone: Other DNA sequences in this sample translate to the same CDR3.

The trim removed 0 bases at V and 2 bases at J, leaving 0 bases unmatched. CDR3 size: 15 residues. Germline loops: CDR1 SGHRS, CDR2 YFSETQ. The sample was peripheral blood. The TCR was taken from a man older than 75 with acute or convalescent COVID-19. The V gene is TRBV5-1, the J gene TRBJ2-2, with 8 bases fitting TRBD2. The CDR3 protein is CASSLVAGNTGELFF. CDR3 DNA sequence: TGCGCCAGCAGCTTGGTAGCGGGAAACACCGGGGAGCTGTTTTTT.